Listed below are T cell receptor beta chains from one sample, sequenced in a study of T cell changes during pregnancy in multiple sclerosis. Profiled with immunoSEQ multiplex PCR; TCRdb holds only in-frame clones, not every one. The table lists 25,000 to 40,000 clones, 91% of them singletons. The sequenced sample was CD8+ T cells from peripheral blood mononuclear cells, obtained in the second trimester of pregnancy. These receptors were collected from a female donor in good health, enrolled as a control in a pregnancy study. Each CDR3 is given with its conserved first and last residue. A D gene is named only where the DNA matches it firmly. Where a row states a size, it is once, few, many or the class of an expanded clone; other rows omit it.

V gene	J gene	clone size	CDR3 length	D gene	CDR3 protein	CDR3 DNA
TRBV2	TRBJ1-1	NA	11	NA	CASSGTVGAFF	TGTGCCAGCAGTGGGACAGTCGGAGCTTTCTTT
TRBV19	TRBJ2-1	NA	18	NA	CASSIDRLSGPSYNEQFF	TGTGCCAGTAGTATAGATCGCCTTAGCGGACCCTCCTACAATGAGCAGTTCTTC
TRBV29-1	TRBJ1-4	NA	12	TRBD1	CSVGQGGEKLFF	TGCAGCGTTGGGCAGGGGGGTGAAAAACTGTTTTTT
TRBV5-1	TRBJ1-2	NA	16	TRBD1	CASSSPRDRGSYGYTF	TGCGCCAGCAGCTCGCCCAGGGACAGGGGATCCTATGGCTACACCTTC
TRBV12-5	TRBJ1-1	NA	11	NA	CASGQGTEAFF	TGTGCTAGTGGCCAGGGGACTGAAGCTTTCTTT
TRBV6-5	TRBJ1-1	NA	11	NA	CASSSDREAFF	TGTGCCAGCAGTTCCGACAGGGAAGCTTTCTTT
TRBV4-2	TRBJ1-1	NA	15	NA	CASSQGLGVNTEAFF	TGTGCCAGCAGCCAAGGTCTGGGAGTGAACACTGAAGCTTTCTTT
TRBV7-9	TRBJ2-5	NA	15	NA	CASSLWAGAQETQYF	TGTGCCAGCAGCTTATGGGCGGGGGCCCAAGAGACCCAGTACTTC
TRBV7-2	TRBJ1-5	NA	14	NA	CASSQVMGNQPQHF	TGTGCCAGCAGCCAGGTAATGGGCAATCAGCCCCAGCATTTT
TRBV9	TRBJ2-1	NA	16	TRBD2	CASSVTSGDSYNEQFF	TGTGCCAGCAGCGTGACTAGCGGGGACTCCTACAATGAGCAGTTCTTC
TRBV5-1	TRBJ1-1	NA	16	NA	CASSLPEPGGGTEAFF	TGCGCCAGCAGCTTGCCGGAGCCGGGAGGAGGCACTGAAGCTTTCTTT
TRBV5-4	TRBJ2-1	NA	19	NA	CASSRGRRGGGPKDNEQFF	TGTGCCAGCAGCCGCGGTCGGAGGGGGGGCGGGCCAAAGGACAATGAGCAGTTCTTC
TRBV5-6	TRBJ2-4	NA	15	TRBD1	CASSLGGGQGNIQYF	TGTGCCAGCAGCTTGGGGGGGGGACAGGGAAACATTCAGTACTTC
TRBV4-1	TRBJ1-3	NA	14	NA	CASSQALGGNTIYF	TGCGCCAGCAGCCAAGCCCTAGGAGGAAACACCATATATTTT
TRBV27	TRBJ1-5	NA	15	NA	CASSPGRAVNQPQHF	TGTGCCAGCAGCCCAGGCAGGGCAGTCAATCAGCCCCAGCATTTT
TRBV27	TRBJ1-1	NA	14	NA	CASSFGVGNTEAFF	TGTGCCAGCAGTTTCGGTGTTGGTAACACTGAAGCTTTCTTT
TRBV7-9	TRBJ2-7	NA	11	NA	CASSSTYEQYF	TGTGCCAGCAGCTCTACCTACGAGCAGTACTTC
TRBV19	TRBJ2-3	NA	13	NA	CATDALRGNTQYF	TGTGCCACCGATGCCTTACGGGGGAATACGCAGTATTTT
TRBV4-2	TRBJ2-2	NA	12	TRBD2	CASMTSPGELFF	TGTGCCAGCATGACTAGCCCCGGGGAGCTGTTTTTT
TRBV6-5	TRBJ2-3	once	15	TRBD2	CASRPRDYLTDTQYF	TGTGCCAGCAGACCTCGGGACTACCTCACAGATACGCAGTATTTT
TRBV7-9	TRBJ2-1	NA	16	NA	CASRSREGGEANEQFF	TGTGCCAGCAGGTCTAGGGAGGGGGGCGAGGCCAATGAGCAGTTCTTC
TRBV4-1	TRBJ2-2	NA	15	NA	CASSQSITNTGELFF	TGCGCCAGCAGCCAATCTATCACGAACACCGGGGAGCTGTTTTTT
TRBV27	TRBJ1-1	NA	11	NA	CASSFGGRAFF	TGTGCCAGCAGTTTCGGTGGTAGAGCTTTCTTT
TRBV9	TRBJ1-2	once	16	TRBD1	CASSSTGANPTYGYTF	TGTGCCAGCAGCTCTACAGGGGCCAACCCCACGTATGGCTACACCTTC
TRBV7-9	TRBJ1-6	NA	14	NA	CASSSENTGWNLHF	TGTGCCAGCAGCTCCGAAAACACAGGGTGGAACCTCCACTTT
TRBV6-1	TRBJ2-5	few	15	TRBD2	CASSGTSGGAETQYF	TGTGCCAGCAGTGGGACTAGCGGGGGGGCCGAGACCCAGTACTTC
TRBV9	TRBJ1-1	NA	15	NA	CASSPNGEMNTEAFF	TGTGCCAGCAGCCCCAACGGTGAGATGAACACTGAAGCTTTCTTT
TRBV14	TRBJ2-7	NA	15	NA	CASSQDQGLSYEQYF	TGTGCCAGCAGCCAAGATCAGGGCCTCTCCTACGAGCAGTACTTC
TRBV11-2	TRBJ2-7	NA	12	NA	CASSLVSPEQYF	TGTGCCAGCAGCTTAGTGAGTCCCGAGCAGTACTTC
TRBV27	TRBJ2-3	NA	13	NA	CASTPTGADTQYF	TGTGCCAGCACCCCGACGGGGGCAGATACGCAGTATTTT
TRBV10-1	TRBJ1-2	NA	16	TRBD1	CASSAVGTGASRSYTF	TGCGCCAGCAGTGCAGTCGGGACAGGGGCCTCCCGTAGCTACACCTTC
TRBV4-1	TRBJ1-4	NA	17	TRBD1	CASSLGGQGATNEKLFF	TGCGCCAGCAGCCTAGGGGGACAGGGGGCGACTAATGAAAAACTGTTTTTT
TRBV5-5	TRBJ2-5	NA	15	TRBD1	CASSRDRGRQETQYF	TGTGCCAGCAGCCGGGACAGGGGACGCCAAGAGACCCAGTACTTC
TRBV19	TRBJ2-3	NA	14	NA	CASSILRETDTQYF	TGTGCCAGTAGTATCCTCAGGGAAACAGATACGCAGTATTTT
TRBV2	TRBJ1-1	few	13	NA	CASRRSKNTEAFF	TGTGCCAGCAGGAGATCCAAGAACACTGAAGCTTTCTTT
TRBV30	TRBJ1-1	NA	12	NA	CAWSVYRGRSFF	TGTGCCTGGAGTGTATATCGGGGGAGGTCTTTCTTT
TRBV9	TRBJ2-3	NA	15	TRBD2	CASSVSSGDTDTQYF	TGTGCCAGCAGCGTATCTAGCGGGGACACAGATACGCAGTATTTT
TRBV2	TRBJ2-7	NA	14	NA	CASRARGYDYEQYF	TGTGCCAGCAGGGCCAGGGGATATGACTACGAGCAGTACTTC
TRBV7-8	TRBJ2-5	NA	18	TRBD1	CASSLLLKGRGPQETQYF	TGTGCCAGCAGCTTACTCCTAAAGGGCAGGGGGCCCCAAGAGACCCAGTACTTC
TRBV10-3	TRBJ1-3	large	13	NA	CANRDNSGNTIYF	TGTGCCAACCGGGACAACTCTGGAAACACCATATATTTT
TRBV10-3	TRBJ1-1	once	12	NA	CASSFVNTEAFF	TGTGCCAGTAGTTTCGTGAACACTGAAGCTTTCTTT
TRBV15	TRBJ2-7	NA	15	TRBD2	CATSNPGTSSYEQYF	TGTGCCACCAGCAATCCCGGGACTAGCAGCTACGAGCAGTACTTC
TRBV4-3	TRBJ1-3	few	12	NA	CASSRTGNTIYF	TGCGCCAGCAGCCGCACAGGAAACACCATATATTTT
TRBV5-5	TRBJ2-5	NA	15	NA	CASSIPTGMQETQYF	TGTGCCAGCAGCATTCCAACAGGCATGCAAGAGACCCAGTACTTC
TRBV29-1	TRBJ2-1	NA	12	NA	CSVEAGRDEQFF	TGCAGCGTTGAAGCTGGTCGGGATGAGCAGTTCTTC
TRBV29-1	TRBJ2-7	NA	12	NA	CSVEIRGYEQYF	TGCAGCGTTGAAATCAGGGGCTACGAGCAGTACTTC
TRBV7-3	TRBJ1-1	few	14	NA	CASSLEGMNTEAFF	TGTGCCAGCAGCTTGGAGGGTATGAACACTGAAGCTTTCTTT
TRBV5-1	TRBJ2-7	NA	16	TRBD1	CASSLEGTGGSYEQYF	TGCGCCAGCAGCTTGGAAGGGACAGGGGGTTCCTACGAGCAGTACTTC
TRBV23-1	TRBJ1-2	NA	15	NA	CASSTVAASIYGYTF	TGCGCCAGCAGCACAGTGGCTGCTTCCATTTATGGCTACACCTTC
TRBV7-6	TRBJ2-7	NA	15	TRBD1	CASSLEQGWTYEQYF	TGTGCCAGCAGCTTAGAACAGGGGTGGACCTACGAGCAGTACTTC
TRBV27	TRBJ1-2	NA	15	NA	CASSLSEGIYYGYTF	TGTGCCAGCAGTTTATCGGAGGGGATCTACTATGGCTACACCTTC
TRBV6-5	TRBJ2-7	NA	15	TRBD1	CASSYTGTGENEQYF	TGTGCCAGCAGTTATACCGGGACAGGGGAAAACGAGCAGTACTTC
TRBV7-9	TRBJ2-5	NA	15	NA	CASSSIAWAPETQYF	TGTGCCAGCAGCTCGATCGCTTGGGCGCCAGAGACCCAGTACTTC
TRBV30	TRBJ1-2	NA	14	NA	CAWNLGPTLNGYTF	TGTGCCTGGAACTTGGGTCCGACTCTTAATGGCTACACCTTC
TRBV4-3	TRBJ2-2	few	15	NA	CASSQGRYNTGELFF	TGCGCCAGCAGCCAAGGCAGGTACAACACCGGGGAGCTGTTTTTT
TRBV5-6	TRBJ1-2	NA	18	NA	CASSPRATLDTLLYGYTF	TGTGCCAGCAGCCCCCGGGCGACACTAGATACCCTACTATATGGCTACACCTTC
TRBV6-1	TRBJ2-7	once	15	TRBD2	CASGFQRGASYEQYF	TGTGCCAGCGGTTTTCAGCGGGGGGCGTCCTACGAGCAGTACTTC
TRBV4-1	TRBJ1-1	few	16	NA	CASSHAYTGRVTEAFF	TGCGCCAGCAGCCACGCATACACAGGGAGAGTCACTGAAGCTTTCTTT
TRBV11-2	TRBJ1-6	NA	16	NA	CASSLDGSNSNSPLHF	TGTGCCAGCAGCTTAGATGGGAGTAATTCTAATTCACCCCTCCACTTT